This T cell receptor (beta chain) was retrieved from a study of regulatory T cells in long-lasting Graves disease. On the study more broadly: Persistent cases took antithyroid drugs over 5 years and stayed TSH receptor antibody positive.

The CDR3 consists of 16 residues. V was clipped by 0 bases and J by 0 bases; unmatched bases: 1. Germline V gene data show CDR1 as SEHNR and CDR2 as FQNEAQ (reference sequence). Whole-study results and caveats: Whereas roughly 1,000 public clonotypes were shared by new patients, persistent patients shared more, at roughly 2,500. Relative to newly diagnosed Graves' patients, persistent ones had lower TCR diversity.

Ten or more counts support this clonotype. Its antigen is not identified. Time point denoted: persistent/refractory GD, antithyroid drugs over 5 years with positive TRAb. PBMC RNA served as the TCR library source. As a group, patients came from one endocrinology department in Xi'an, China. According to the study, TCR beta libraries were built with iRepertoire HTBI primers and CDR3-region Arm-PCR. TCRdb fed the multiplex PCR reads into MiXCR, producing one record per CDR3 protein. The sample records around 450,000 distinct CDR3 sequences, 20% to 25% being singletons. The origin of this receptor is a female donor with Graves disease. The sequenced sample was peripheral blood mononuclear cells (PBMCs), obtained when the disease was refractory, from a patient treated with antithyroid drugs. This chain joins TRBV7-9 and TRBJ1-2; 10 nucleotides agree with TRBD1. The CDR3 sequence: CASSLAGTGANYGYTF. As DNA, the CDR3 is TGTGCCAGCAGCTTAGCCGGGACAGGGGCTAACTATGGCTACACCTTC.